A single sample is the source of the 29 T cell receptor beta chains below, sequenced in a study. TCRdb analysed the 5' RACE reads with MiXCR anew, one entry per CDR3 protein. The sample includes under 35,000 distinct CDR3 sequences, roughly 25% of them seen just once. Sequencing was done on a sample of naive CD4+ T cells sorted from a lymph node. Documented subset: naive CD4+ T cells, CD4+CD45RA+CD25-. These receptor sequences come from a female donor with breast cancer.

This clonotype was seen ten or more times. The CDR3 sequence: CASSLDLSTEAFF. The CDR3 DNA reads TGCGCCAGCAGCTTGGACTTGTCCACTGAAGCTTTCTTT. This chain uses TRBV5-1 with TRBJ1-1; D is unclear. Trimming removed 0 bases from V and 4 bases from J, with 7 bases in between. The CDR3 has 13 residues. CDR1 SGHRS and CDR2 YFSETQ come from the germline V gene. The whole variable domain, filled in from reference TRBV5-1 and TRBJ1-1, reads KAGVTQTPRYLIKTRGQQVTLSCSPISGHRSVSWYQQTPGQGLQFLFEYFSETQRNKGNFPGRFSGRQFSNSRSEMNVSTLELGDSALYLCASSLDLSTEAFFGQGTRLTVV.

This clonotype came up a few times. The chain couples TRBV12-3 or TRBV12-4 to TRBJ2-7, with TRBD1 as a possible D gene (6 bases). Trimming cost V 4 bases and J 3 bases, with 19 bases left between them. This CDR3 contains 16 residues. The CDR3 coding sequence is TGTGCCAGCAGTTCACCTCGACAGGAGAGAAGCTACGAGCAGTACTTC. Translated: CASSSPRQERSYEQYF.

In this sample, this clonotype turned up many times. V and J are TRBV7-3 and TRBJ2-7, with a tentative D call TRBD2 (6 bases). Looked up from germline, CDR1 is SGHTA and CDR2 is FQGTGA. Trimming cost V 2 bases and J 2 bases, with 19 bases left between them. The CDR3 has 17 amino acids. In nucleotides, the CDR3 is TGTGCCAGCAGCTTACGCGGGGCACGATACTCACCCTACGAGCAGTACTTC. This sequence encodes CASSLRGARYSPYEQYF.

The chain has TRBV7-6 and TRBJ2-7; 12 bases map to TRBD2. CDR1 and CDR2 from the germline V gene are SGHVS and FNYEAQ. This CDR3 is 15 amino acids long. V shed 5 bases, J shed 2 bases, and the junction held 4 bases outside the gene matches. CDR3: CASSPRLAGAYEQYF. The DNA for the CDR3 is TGTGCCAGCAGCCCCAGACTAGCGGGAGCCTACGAGCAGTACTTC.

This clonotype was seen repeatedly, ten times or more. This sequence joins TRBV7-9 and TRBJ2-1, with TRBD1 matching 8 bases. J was trimmed by 2 bases and V by 3 bases; bases with no gene match: 3. CDR1 and CDR2 (germline): SEHNR, FQNEAQ (reference sequence). This CDR3 has 15 amino acids. CDR3 coding DNA: TGTGCCAGCAGCTTGGACAGGGCGGCCTACAATGAGCAGTTCTTC. This translates into CASSLDRAAYNEQFF.

The CDR3 spells CASSQDRATVSEQYF. CDR3 coding DNA: TGCGCCAGCAGCCAAGATAGAGCAACAGTCAGTGAGCAGTACTTC. The V gene is TRBV4-1, the J gene TRBJ2-7; D gene ambiguous. In germline, CDR1 is MGHRA, CDR2 YSYEKL. Trimming took off 0 bases at V and 7 bases at J, with 16 bases between the two ends. The CDR3 has 15 residues.

This clonotype was seen ten or more times. The chain is built from TRBV5-1 and TRBJ2-5; 7 bases are shared with TRBD2. CDR1 is SGHRS, CDR2 YFSETQ, per germline. The CDR3 contains 13 residues. The V gene end was trimmed by 3 bases and the J gene end by 2 bases; junction bases not matched to a gene: 1. The CDR3 coding sequence is TGCGCCAGCAGCTCCGGGGGGCAAGAGACCCAGTACTTC. Translating it yields CASSSGGQETQYF.

This chain links TRBV7-9 with TRBJ2-1; 9 positions agree with TRBD1. Losses at the gene ends were 5 bases for V and 6 bases for J; bases not matched to a gene: 8. This CDR3 has 15 residues. The germline gives CDR1 SEHNR, CDR2 FQNEAQ (reference sequence). CDR3 bases: TGTGCCAGCAGCCCCCGGACAGGGGCTGGCAATGAGCAGTTCTTC. Amino acids: CASSPRTGAGNEQFF.

The chain joins TRBV6-5 to TRBJ2-3; D unclear. Germline CDR1 is MNHEY and CDR2 is SVGAGI. The CDR3 contains 16 residues. The V and J ends lost 0 bases and 2 bases respectively, with 12 bases between them. Here the CDR3 reads CASSYSNAVNTDTQYF. As DNA, the CDR3 is TGTGCCAGCAGTTACTCGAACGCGGTCAACACAGATACGCAGTATTTT.

In this sample, this clonotype turned up many times. The chain couples TRBV12-3 or TRBV12-4 to TRBJ1-2; D is unclear. The germline V and J ends were trimmed by 1 base and 4 bases, with 10 bases remaining between them. CDR3 size: 14 residues. CDR3 nucleotide sequence: TGTGCCAGCAGTTTAGACCCGGGATCCTATGGCTACACCTTC. Its translation is CASSLDPGSYGYTF.

This clonotype was seen a few times. V gene TRBV6-5 combines with J gene TRBJ2-2, with TRBD2 matching over 8 bases. There are 13 residues in the CDR3. With 8 bases clipped from V and 4 bases from J, the junction kept 3 bases outside the gene matches. The germline V gene has CDR1 MNHEY and CDR2 SVGAGI. CDR3 sequence: CASLRGGTGELFF. For the CDR3, the DNA is TGTGCCAGCCTTCGGGGGGGCACCGGGGAGCTGTTTTTT.

V gene TRBV6-2 or TRBV6-3 combines with J gene TRBJ1-5; D is possibly TRBD1 (6 bases). The CDR3 runs to 15 residues. Germline CDR1 is MNHEY and CDR2 is SVGEGT. Between the trimmed V and J ends, which lost 3 bases and 6 bases, there was a span of 15 bases. CDR3 coding DNA: TGTGCCAGCAGTTATAGGGGGGCGCACAGTCAGCCCCAGCATTTT. Encoded protein: CASSYRGAHSQPQHF.

To note about this clonotype: A much larger clone lies a single base off, so this may be a read error. The V call is TRBV20-1, the J call TRBJ1-6; D not resolved. Germline V gives CDR1 DFQATT, CDR2 SNEGSKA (reference sequence). The CDR3 has 15 amino acids. The CDR3 bases are TGCAGTGCTAGAGATTCTTTGGTCGAGGGTTCACCCCCCCACTTT. Translated, it gives CSARDSLVEGSPPHF.

This clonotype was seen ten or more times. The genes are TRBV6-1 and TRBJ1-5, with TRBD1 as a possible D gene (6 bases). The ends were cut back, 2 bases at V and 2 bases at J, with 19 bases in the middle. Germline V lookup: CDR1 MNHNS, CDR2 SASEGT. The CDR3 is 18 residues long. The CDR3 loop is CASSEPLVVWGRNQPQHF. The CDR3 bases are TGTGCCAGCAGTGAACCTTTAGTTGTATGGGGGCGCAATCAGCCCCAGCATTTT.

V is TRBV18 and J is TRBJ2-1; the match to TRBD2 covers 12 bases. From germline, CDR1 is KGHSH and CDR2 LQKENI. V lost 4 bases to trimming and J lost 7 bases; unmatched junction nucleotides: 2. CDR3 length equals 14 residues. The CDR3 coding sequence is TGTGCCAGCTCACGACTAGCGGGAGTGAATGAGCAGTTCTTC. Its translation: CASSRLAGVNEQFF.

The chain employs TRBV20-1 and TRBJ2-7; 9 nucleotides line up with TRBD2. Germline values: CDR1 DFQATT, CDR2 SNEGSKA (reference sequence). This CDR3 has 16 residues. The V gene end was trimmed by 6 bases and the J gene end by 0 bases; junction bases not matched to a gene: 12. DNA of the CDR3: TGCAGTGCCTCAGGACTAGCGAACGGCCCCTCCTACGAGCAGTACTTC. Translated, it gives CSASGLANGPSYEQYF.

The rearrangement joins TRBV29-1 to TRBJ2-1; 8 bases are a match to TRBD2. The V gene's germline CDR1 is SQVTM and CDR2 ANQGSEA. This CDR3 has 16 amino acids. V shed 3 bases, J shed 1 base, and the junction held 8 bases outside the gene matches. In DNA, the CDR3 is TGCAGCGTTGACGCCCTTAGCGGGACTTCCTACAATGAGCAGTTCTTC. It encodes CSVDALSGTSYNEQFF.

The chain recombines TRBV5-1 with TRBJ2-7, with 9 positions matching TRBD1. The CDR3 has 15 residues. With 4 bases clipped from V and 5 bases from J, the junction kept 10 bases outside the gene matches. The V gene's germline CDR1 is SGHRS and CDR2 YFSETQ. In nucleotides, the CDR3 is TGCGCCAGCAGCCCTACCGGGACAGGGAGAAACGAGCAGTACTTC. It specifies CASSPTGTGRNEQYF.

V gene TRBV2 combines with J gene TRBJ2-3; 8 bases match TRBD2. The germline gives CDR1 SNHLY, CDR2 FYNNEI. This CDR3 has 15 residues. The J segment lost 2 bases and the V segment lost 4 bases, leaving 5 bases of the junction unmatched. The CDR3 nucleotides read TGTGCCAGCAGTGGCGAGCGGGGGTTCACAGATACGCAGTATTTT. This translates into CASSGERGFTDTQYF. Full variable domain (rest looked up from reference TRBV2 and TRBJ2-3): EPEVTQTPSHQVTQMGQEVILRCVPISNHLYFYWYRQILGQKVEFLVSFYNNEISEKSEIFDDQFSVERPDGSNFTLKIRSTKLEDSAMYFCASSGERGFTDTQYFGPGTRLTVL.

This clonotype was observed a few times. V gene TRBV20-1 combines with J gene TRBJ2-3, with D unresolved. V gave up 3 bases and J gave up 8 bases, with 12 bases separating them. Germline V gene lookup returns CDR1 DFQATT and CDR2 SNEGSKA (reference sequence). CDR3 size: 12 residues. CDR3 in amino acids: CSASAERPTQYF. CDR3 nucleotides: TGCAGTGCTAGTGCAGAAAGGCCTACGCAGTATTTT.

Judged by abundance, this clonotype is medium-sized (0.01 to 0.1%). The rearrangement uses TRBV9 and TRBJ2-1; D tentatively reads TRBD1 or TRBD2 (5 bases each). V dropped 7 bases and J dropped 4 bases, with 15 bases sitting between them. This CDR3 is built from 14 residues. CDR1 and CDR2 from the germline V gene are SGDLS and YYNGEE. CDR3 protein: CASQLGEGYNEQFF. In DNA form, the CDR3 reads TGTGCCAGCCAACTGGGGGAAGGGTACAATGAGCAGTTCTTC. Combining the CDR3 with reference TRBV9 and TRBJ2-1 gives the whole variable domain DSGVTQTPKHLITATGQRVTLRCSPRSGDLSVYWYQQSLDQGLQFLIQYYNGEERAKGNILERFSAQQFPDLHSELNLSSLELGDSALYFCASQLGEGYNEQFFGPGTRLTVL.

This clonotype has more than one count but fewer than ten. The chain couples TRBV4-1 to TRBJ1-2; a possible D gene is TRBD1 (5 bases). Trimming pared 0 bases from V and 5 bases from J, leaving 13 bases between. Germline lookup yields CDR1 MGHRA and CDR2 YSYEKL. This CDR3 region has 15 residues. CDR3 coding DNA: TGCGCCAGCAGCCAAGATAAATCCAGGGTATATGGCTACACCTTC. It yields the protein CASSQDKSRVYGYTF.

The chain is built from TRBV28 and TRBJ1-2, with a tentative D call TRBD1 (5 bases). The V gene lost 8 bases and the J gene lost 7 bases, with 20 bases spanning the gap. The CDR3 covers 14 residues. Germline V lookup: CDR1 MDHEN, CDR2 SYDVKM. The CDR3 sequence is CASCPPGPLSGYTF. CDR3 DNA: TGTGCCAGCTGCCCACCGGGACCTCTCTCTGGCTACACCTTC.

This clonotype was counted only a few times. The gene calls are TRBV29-1 and TRBJ1-2; TRBD1 matches 7 bases. CDR3 length: 11 amino acids. After removal of 7 bases from V and 7 bases from J, the junction contained 6 bases not matched to a gene. CDR1 SQVTM and CDR2 ANQGSEA come from the germline V gene. CDR3 coding DNA: TGCAGCGGACAGGGTCAAGGTGGCTACACCTTC. Translating it yields CSGQGQGGYTF. The variable domain in full, with the rest retrieved from reference TRBV29-1 and TRBJ1-2, is SAVISQKPSRDICQRGTSLTIQCQVDSQVTMMFWYRQQPGQSLTLIATANQGSEATYESGFVIDKFPISRPNLTFSTLTVSNMSPEDSSIYLCSGQGQGGYTFGSGTRLTVV.

This clonotype showed up many times. This chain connects TRBV20-1 to TRBJ2-5; 7 nucleotides align to TRBD1. The CDR3 spans 14 residues. After removal of 2 bases from V and 2 bases from J, the junction contained 5 bases not matched to a gene. The V gene's germline CDR1 is DFQATT and CDR2 SNEGSKA (reference sequence). For the CDR3, the DNA is TGCAGTGCTAGAACCGGGACAGCTCAAGAGACCCAGTACTTC. Protein sequence: CSARTGTAQETQYF.

This clonotype rates as medium-sized (0.01 to 0.1%). The chain uses TRBV6-2 or TRBV6-3 and TRBJ2-1; 12 bases fit TRBD2. CDR3 size: 17 residues. With V trimmed by 0 bases and J by 8 bases, 8 bases remained unmatched. Germline CDR1 is MNHEY and CDR2 is SVGEGT. The CDR3 protein is CASSYSRVTSGSYEQFF. The CDR3 region has the DNA TGTGCCAGCAGTTACTCGCGGGTGACTAGCGGGAGCTATGAGCAGTTCTTC.

This clonotype showed up many times. This rearrangement joins TRBV6-5 to TRBJ2-3; 7 bases line up with TRBD1. The CDR3 length is 14 residues. The germline V gene has CDR1 MNHEY and CDR2 SVGAGI. With V trimmed by 8 bases and J by 1 base, 6 bases remained unmatched. CDR3 DNA sequence: TGTGCCAGCCGCCCAACAGGGGGCACAGATACGCAGTATTTT. As protein: CASRPTGGTDTQYF.

To note about this clonotype: A much larger clonotype is one base distant, so this may be a read error. The chain joins TRBV9 to TRBJ2-1; D uncertain. The CDR3 loop spans 15 amino acids. The germline V gene encodes CDR1 SGDLS and CDR2 YYNGEE. CDR3 bases: TGTGCCAGCAGCGTCTCGCCAGGCGCTTACAATGAGCAGTCCTTC. It translates to CASSVSPGAYNEQSF.

This clonotype has more than one count but fewer than ten. The genes are TRBV15 and TRBJ2-1, with 10 nucleotides matching TRBD1. Germline lookup yields CDR1 LNHNV and CDR2 YYDKDF (reference sequence). V gave up 4 bases and J gave up 5 bases; unmatched junction bases: 11. CDR3 length: 17 amino acids. The CDR3 DNA is TGTGCCACCAGCAAAACCCCCGGGACAGGGGCTCACAATGAGCAGTTCTTC. It specifies CATSKTPGTGAHNEQFF.